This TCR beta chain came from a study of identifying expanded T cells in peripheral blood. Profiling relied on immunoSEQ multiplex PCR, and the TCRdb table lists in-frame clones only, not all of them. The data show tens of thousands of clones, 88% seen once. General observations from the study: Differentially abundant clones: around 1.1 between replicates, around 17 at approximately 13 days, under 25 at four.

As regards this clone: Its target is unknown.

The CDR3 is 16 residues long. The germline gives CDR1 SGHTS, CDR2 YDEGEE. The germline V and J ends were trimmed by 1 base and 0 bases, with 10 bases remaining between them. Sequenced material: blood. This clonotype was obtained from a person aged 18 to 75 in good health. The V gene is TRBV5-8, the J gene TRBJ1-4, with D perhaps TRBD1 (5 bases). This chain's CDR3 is CASSLFMGATNEKLFF. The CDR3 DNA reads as TGTGCCAGCAGCTTGTTCATGGGGGCAACTAATGAAAAACTGTTTTTT.